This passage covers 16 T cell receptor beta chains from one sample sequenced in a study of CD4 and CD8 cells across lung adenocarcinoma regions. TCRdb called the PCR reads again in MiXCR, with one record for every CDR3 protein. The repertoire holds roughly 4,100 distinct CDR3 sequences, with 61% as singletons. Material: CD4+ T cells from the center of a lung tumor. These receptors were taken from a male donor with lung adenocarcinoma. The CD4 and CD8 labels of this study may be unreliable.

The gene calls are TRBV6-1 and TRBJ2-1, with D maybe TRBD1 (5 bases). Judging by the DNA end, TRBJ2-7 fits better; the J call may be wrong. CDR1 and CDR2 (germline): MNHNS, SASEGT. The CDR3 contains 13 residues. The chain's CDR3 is CASSQGGVYEQYF. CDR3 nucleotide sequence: TGTGCCAGCAGTCAGGGTGGGGTCTACGAGCAGTACTTC.

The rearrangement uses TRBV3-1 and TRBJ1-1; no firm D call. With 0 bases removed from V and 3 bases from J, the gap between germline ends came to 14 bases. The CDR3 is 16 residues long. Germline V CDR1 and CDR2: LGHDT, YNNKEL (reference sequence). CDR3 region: CASSQDVYASYTEAFF. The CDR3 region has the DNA TGTGCCAGCAGCCAAGACGTATACGCGAGCTACACTGAAGCTTTCTTT.

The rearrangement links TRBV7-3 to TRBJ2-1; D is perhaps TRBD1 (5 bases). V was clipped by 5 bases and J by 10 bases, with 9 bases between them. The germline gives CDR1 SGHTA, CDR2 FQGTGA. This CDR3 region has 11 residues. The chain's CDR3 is CASSQGAEQFF. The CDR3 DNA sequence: TGTGCCAGCAGCCAAGGGGCGGAGCAGTTCTTC.

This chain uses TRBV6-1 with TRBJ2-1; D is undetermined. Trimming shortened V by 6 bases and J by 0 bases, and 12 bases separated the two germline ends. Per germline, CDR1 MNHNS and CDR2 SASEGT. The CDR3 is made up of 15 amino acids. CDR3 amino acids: CASRWTASSYNEQFF. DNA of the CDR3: TGTGCCAGCAGGTGGACGGCGAGCTCCTACAATGAGCAGTTCTTC.

CDR3 nucleotides: TGTGCCAGCAGCCAGTCAGGGTATGGCTACACCTTC. This sequence encodes CASSQSGYGYTF. This rearrangement joins TRBV6-1 to TRBJ1-2, with D possibly TRBD1 on 5 matching bases. V was trimmed by 6 bases and J by 5 bases, leaving 10 bases between them. Germline V gene lookup returns CDR1 MNHNS and CDR2 SASEGT. This CDR3 contains 12 residues.

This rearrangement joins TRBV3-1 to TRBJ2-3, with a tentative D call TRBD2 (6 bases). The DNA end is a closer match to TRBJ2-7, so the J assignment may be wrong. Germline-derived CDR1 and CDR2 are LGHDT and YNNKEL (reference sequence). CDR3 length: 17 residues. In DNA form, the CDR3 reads TGTGCCAGCAGTCCTAGACAGAACCTCATCGGGGGAGAGACGCAGTACTTC. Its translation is CASSPRQNLIGGETQYF.

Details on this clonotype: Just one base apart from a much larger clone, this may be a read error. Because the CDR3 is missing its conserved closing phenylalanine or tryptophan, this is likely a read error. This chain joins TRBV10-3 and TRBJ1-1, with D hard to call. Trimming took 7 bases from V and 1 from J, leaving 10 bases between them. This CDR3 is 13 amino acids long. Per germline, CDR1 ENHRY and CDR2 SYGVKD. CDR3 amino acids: CAIKDRENTEAFS. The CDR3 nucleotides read TGTGCCATCAAGGACCGGGAGAACACTGAAGCTTTCTCT.

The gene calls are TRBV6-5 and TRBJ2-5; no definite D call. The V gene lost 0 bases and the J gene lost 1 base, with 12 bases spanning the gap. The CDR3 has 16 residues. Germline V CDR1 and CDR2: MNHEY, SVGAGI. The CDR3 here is CASSYSNRRPQETQYF. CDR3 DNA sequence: TGTGCCAGCAGTTACTCGAATCGTAGACCCCAAGAGACCCAGTACTTC.

The CDR3 loop is CASSQLGLYGYTF. As DNA, the CDR3 is TGCGCCAGCAGCCAGCTCGGCCTCTATGGCTACACCTTC. The chain carries TRBV4-1 and TRBJ1-2; D is undetermined. This CDR3 is built from 13 residues. Germline-derived CDR1 and CDR2 are MGHRA and YSYEKL. V lost 3 bases, J lost 4 bases, and 9 bases lay in between.

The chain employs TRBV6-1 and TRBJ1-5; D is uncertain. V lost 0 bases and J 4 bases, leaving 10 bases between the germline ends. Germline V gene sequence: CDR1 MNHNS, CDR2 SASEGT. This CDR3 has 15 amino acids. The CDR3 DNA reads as TGTGCCAGCAGTGAAGCTCGGCATCATAATCAGCCCCAGCATTTT. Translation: CASSEARHHNQPQHF.

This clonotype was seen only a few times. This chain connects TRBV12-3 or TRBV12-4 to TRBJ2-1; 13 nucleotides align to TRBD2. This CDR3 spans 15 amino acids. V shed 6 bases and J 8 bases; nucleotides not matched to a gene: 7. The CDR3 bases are TGTGCCAGCAGGGACCGGACTAGCGGGAGCTATGAGCAGTTCTTC. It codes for CASRDRTSGSYEQFF.

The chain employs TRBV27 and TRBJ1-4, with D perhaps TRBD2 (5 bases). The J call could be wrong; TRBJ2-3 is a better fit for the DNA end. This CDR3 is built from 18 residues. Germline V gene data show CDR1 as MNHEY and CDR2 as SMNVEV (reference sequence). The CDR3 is CASSLTFEGITTWEKQYF. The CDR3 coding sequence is TGTGCCAGCAGTTTGACCTTCGAGGGTATCACAACTTGGGAAAAACAGTATTTT.

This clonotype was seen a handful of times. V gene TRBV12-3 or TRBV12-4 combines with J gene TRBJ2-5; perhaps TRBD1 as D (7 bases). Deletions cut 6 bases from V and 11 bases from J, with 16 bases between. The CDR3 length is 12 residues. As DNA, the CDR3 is TGTGCCAGCAGGGACCAGGGGGGAGAGCAGTACTTC. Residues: CASRDQGGEQYF.

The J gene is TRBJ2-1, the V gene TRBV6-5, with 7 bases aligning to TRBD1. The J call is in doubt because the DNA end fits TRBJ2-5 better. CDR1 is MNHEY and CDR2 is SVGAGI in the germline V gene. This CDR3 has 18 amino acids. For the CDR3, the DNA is TGTGCCAGCAGTTACTCCAACCCGATTGACAGGGTTCAAGAGACCCAGTACTTC. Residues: CASSYSNPIDRVQETQYF.

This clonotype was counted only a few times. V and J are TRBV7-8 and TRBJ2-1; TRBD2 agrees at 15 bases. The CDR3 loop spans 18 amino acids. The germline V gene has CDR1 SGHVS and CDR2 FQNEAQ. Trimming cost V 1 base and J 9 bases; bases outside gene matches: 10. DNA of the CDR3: TGTGCCAGCAGCTTAGTCGGACTAGCGGGAGGGCGCATGGGTGAGCAGTTCTTC. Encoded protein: CASSLVGLAGGRMGEQFF.

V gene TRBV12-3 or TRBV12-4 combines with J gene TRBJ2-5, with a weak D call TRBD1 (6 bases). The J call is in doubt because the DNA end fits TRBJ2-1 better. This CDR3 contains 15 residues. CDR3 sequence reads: CASSPFGTPEETQFF. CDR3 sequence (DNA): TGTGCCAGCAGTCCGTTCGGGACACCTGAAGAGACCCAGTTCTTC.